This record looks at one T cell receptor beta chain sequence and its context. In this sample, this clone turned up a few times. Which antigen it targets is not known. The sample holds no much larger clone one base away, and base qualities are not on file. The data originate from a study of cytomegalovirus exposure and HLA in healthy donors (TCRdb year 2017). About the full investigation: An earlier analysis of several hundred of the donors reported 250 to 300 Gb of sequence data and some 100 million unique TCR beta sequences from about 200 million T cells. About 300 gigabases of sequencing data and 78 million or so unique TCR sequences were included in an early release covering over 600 HLA-typed donors. Among the roughly 400 genotyped donors, around 81% belonged to the genetic ancestry cluster associated with self-reported Caucasian donors. The aim of the study was to test whether cataloging public T cell receptors could identify signatures of past pathogen exposure. Using immunosequencing, the study profiled T cell repertoires from about 650 subjects and related those repertoires to cytomegalovirus serostatus. Along with the approximately 650-subject first cohort, a separate validation cohort of more than 90 different subjects was used. To predict cytomegalovirus infection status, the study brought together high-throughput TCR immunosequencing, statistical association of individual TCRs with disease status, and machine learning. To study patterns of TCR occurrence, a later analysis re-analyzed previously published TCR beta repertoires from 550 to 800 donors and added high-resolution HLA genotyping. Rather than drawing on any new phenotypic data, the later analysis identified candidate immune exposures from TCR beta sequences and the way those sequences occurred across donors. To decide whether each TCR beta V gene segment behaved as functional or pseudogenic, an earlier analysis of 587 of the donors relied on high-throughput TCR beta sequencing. Donor age, sex, ethnicity and CMV serostatus were compiled alongside the repertoire data. Genome-wide SNP genotypes for about 60% of the roughly 670 donors were used in a later genetic analysis, which treated that subset as a discovery cohort. All discovery cohort repertoires had been generated on a single sequencing platform. Both class I and class II loci were covered by HLA typing, at four-digit resolution. The number of typed donors differed by locus: about 629-630 for A, B, C, DRB1 and DQB1; approximately 530 for DQA1; approximately 600 for DPA1; and 400 to 480 for DPB1. About five DR-DQ haplotypes were handled as single units for association and clustering because linkage in the cohort was strong. On average, approximately 250,000 unique TCR beta nucleotide sequences were sequenced per donor among roughly 430 genotyped donors of the cohort, with 15% to 20% of those sequences being non-productive. Broad study findings and their caveats: Sequencing depth was assumed to be roughly uniform across donors in the presence/absence analyses, though that assumption may not hold. In a later analysis, TCR association rates were found to vary across HLA loci, with the most associated TCRs seen for DRB1 alleles and the fewest for HLA-C alleles. According to the authors, the approach could potentially be generalized to other disease states and immunological phenotypes. V-gene and J-gene trimming of TCR beta chains was associated with a missense DCLRE1C variant in a later genetic analysis, and the association was replicated in an independent cohort. For the cohort, immune exposure information was limited to CMV serostatus. Because counts were too low, approximately 15 rarely observed V segments, including chromosome 9 orphons, were excluded from the earlier analysis of 500 to 700 of the donors. A further reported finding was that TCR beta sequences accurately predicted the HLA-A and HLA-B alleles for most subjects in the first cohort. Because the 87-base-pair reads could not distinguish some IMGT-functional V segments, including TRBV6-2 and TRBV6-3, those segments were excluded. Because HLA typing was missing for some donors at each locus, association tests included only the typed subset. Assigning TCR associations to individual alleles was difficult when HLA alleles, especially DR and DQ, strongly co-occurred. The study listed around 160 TCR beta chains as associated with cytomegalovirus. Across donors, most TCR sequences were observed very rarely, whereas some public TCRs were present in many individuals. In this cohort, only TCR beta chains were sequenced, and detectable features were limited by the absence of alpha or paired-chain data. In a later analysis, HLA-associated TCR beta chains showed more clonal expansion and lower generation probabilities than non-associated chains that were equally common. The classifier was reported to diagnose cytomegalovirus status with high specificity and sensitivity in both the original cohort and the validation cohort. Most CMV-associated TCR beta chains appeared to be HLA-restricted in a later analysis, and the HLA associations seemed to be driven largely by CMV exposure. Specific HLA alleles were associated with roughly 17,000 TCR beta sequences at a false discovery rate of 0.05 in a later analysis. A cluster of highly shared sequence variants was judged likely to represent a technical artifact of the sequencing pipeline. A few of the identified cytomegalovirus-associated TCR beta chains were confirmed in vitro to be specific for cytomegalovirus antigens. In a later analysis, several top co-occurrence clusters were reported to appear linked to parvovirus B19, influenza, CMV and Epstein-Barr virus. According to a later genetic analysis, donors in an Asian-associated ancestry cluster had fewer N-insertions in productive TCRs than the approximately 690-donor mean. An earlier analysis of some 560 of the donors showed that most TCR beta V segments appeared in productive rearrangements either about 90% or about 30% of the time, which broadly matched IMGT annotations. Linkage disequilibrium might explain the correlated functional status among segregating V segments, but an unknown experimental factor could not be ruled out.

Based on the germline V gene, the CDR1 and CDR2 sequences are SNHLY and FYNNEI. The germline V and J ends show losses of 4 bases and 7 bases respectively, and no gene match explains 8 bases of the junction. The CDR3 runs 14 residues from the cysteine to the phenylalanine. The kept DNA is CDR3 alone, 42 bases in frame from the first base. The cohort comprised some 700 healthy bone marrow donors. At the time of sampling, all cohort members were nominally healthy, though unrecorded immune exposures were likely present. The donor tested CMV seronegative and was one of the 352 seronegative cohort members. Each donor provided a peripheral blood sample, and peripheral blood mononuclear cells were used for TCR beta sequencing. Genomic DNA was extracted from the blood cell samples with the Qiagen DNeasy Blood Extraction Kit. The library was made by the immunoSEQ multiplex PCR assay. For the multiplex PCR, a mixture combining 60 forward primers for TCR Vbeta segments and 13 reverse primers for TCR Jbeta segments was used. A multiplex PCR assay on genomic DNA amplified the CDR3 region of rearranged TCR beta genes. On the Illumina HiSeq System, the amplified TCR beta libraries were sequenced as 87-base-pair reads. Turning to the authors' computational methods: A later analysis tallied roughly 76 million unique TCR beta chains across the 600 to 700 repertoires, and approximately 9.9 million of those chains were shared by two or more donors. Raw reads were error-corrected and collapsed into unique sequences with a nearest-neighbor algorithm that merged closely related sequences to remove PCR and sequencing errors. CDR3 sequences were aligned to IMGT reference sequences to assign V, D and J gene segments. For a sequence to be retained, at least a six-nucleotide match to both a V gene segment and a J gene segment was required. A rearrangement was called productive if the CDR3 had no stop codons and remained in frame with V and J, and every other rearrangement was called non-productive. Following IMGT convention, CDR3 was defined as the stretch from the second conserved V-encoded cysteine up to the conserved J-encoded phenylalanine. In an earlier analysis of roughly 610 of the donors, sequences lacking an unambiguous match to a single V gene segment were excluded. An earlier analysis of around 600 of the donors classified V segments as functional when productive rearrangements were above 56.7% and as segregating when the standard deviation between donors was above 5%. To diagnose cytomegalovirus status from the catalog of TCR beta chain sequences, a statistical classification framework was built. In a later analysis, V and J genes were assigned by comparing TCR nucleotide sequences against IMGT/GENE-DB human TR gene sequences. A later analysis assigned CDR3 sequences and most-parsimonious VDJ recombination scenarios with the TCRdist pipeline. In a later analysis, each TCR beta chain was defined by its CDR3 amino acid sequence together with its V-gene family, and reads without a unique V-gene family were excluded. A later analysis removed roughly 590 highly shared, low-generation-probability nucleotide sequences to deal with suspected cross-contamination and a sequencing artifact. For each public chain, a later analysis derived a clonal expansion index from normalized ranks of inferred template counts within each repertoire. In a later analysis, generation probabilities were computed using a VDJ recombination model fitted to out-of-frame rearrangements, and the results were checked against IGoR. Hypergeometric tests were used in a later analysis to score TCR-TCR, TCR-HLA and TCR-CMV co-occurrence, with a repertoire-size bias correction applied to the TCR pairs. A later analysis estimated false discovery rates by permuting HLA or CMV assignments 20 times. In a later analysis, co-occurring TCRs were grouped using DBSCAN, with TCRdist sequence similarity added in when clustering inside HLA-allele-positive subsets. Co-occurrence clustering excluded repertoires with fewer than 30,000 or more than 120,000 public chains, plus five with anomalous nucleotide sharing. As stored in TCRdb, this immuneACCESS dataset retains in-frame rearrangements with V and J assigned. A fraction of the clones does not appear; measured against another copy, unresolved V genes explain less than half of the discrepancy, and the remainder lacks a known reason. V, J and clone size reflect that table, while D and trimming were determined from the DNA. This sample comprises some 200,000 clones, about 85% of them detected only once. Approximately 3.8% of the sample lies in the top ten.

The sequence joins TRBV2 to TRBJ1-2, with TRBD1 identical over 8 junction bases. Sequenced material: PBMCs. This receptor was taken from a man aged 50-60 years in good health and CMV-seronegative. Here the CDR3 is given as CASSGEDRAFGYTF. The DNA sequence follows: TGTGCCAGCAGTGGGGAGGACAGGGCGTTTGGCTACACCTTC.